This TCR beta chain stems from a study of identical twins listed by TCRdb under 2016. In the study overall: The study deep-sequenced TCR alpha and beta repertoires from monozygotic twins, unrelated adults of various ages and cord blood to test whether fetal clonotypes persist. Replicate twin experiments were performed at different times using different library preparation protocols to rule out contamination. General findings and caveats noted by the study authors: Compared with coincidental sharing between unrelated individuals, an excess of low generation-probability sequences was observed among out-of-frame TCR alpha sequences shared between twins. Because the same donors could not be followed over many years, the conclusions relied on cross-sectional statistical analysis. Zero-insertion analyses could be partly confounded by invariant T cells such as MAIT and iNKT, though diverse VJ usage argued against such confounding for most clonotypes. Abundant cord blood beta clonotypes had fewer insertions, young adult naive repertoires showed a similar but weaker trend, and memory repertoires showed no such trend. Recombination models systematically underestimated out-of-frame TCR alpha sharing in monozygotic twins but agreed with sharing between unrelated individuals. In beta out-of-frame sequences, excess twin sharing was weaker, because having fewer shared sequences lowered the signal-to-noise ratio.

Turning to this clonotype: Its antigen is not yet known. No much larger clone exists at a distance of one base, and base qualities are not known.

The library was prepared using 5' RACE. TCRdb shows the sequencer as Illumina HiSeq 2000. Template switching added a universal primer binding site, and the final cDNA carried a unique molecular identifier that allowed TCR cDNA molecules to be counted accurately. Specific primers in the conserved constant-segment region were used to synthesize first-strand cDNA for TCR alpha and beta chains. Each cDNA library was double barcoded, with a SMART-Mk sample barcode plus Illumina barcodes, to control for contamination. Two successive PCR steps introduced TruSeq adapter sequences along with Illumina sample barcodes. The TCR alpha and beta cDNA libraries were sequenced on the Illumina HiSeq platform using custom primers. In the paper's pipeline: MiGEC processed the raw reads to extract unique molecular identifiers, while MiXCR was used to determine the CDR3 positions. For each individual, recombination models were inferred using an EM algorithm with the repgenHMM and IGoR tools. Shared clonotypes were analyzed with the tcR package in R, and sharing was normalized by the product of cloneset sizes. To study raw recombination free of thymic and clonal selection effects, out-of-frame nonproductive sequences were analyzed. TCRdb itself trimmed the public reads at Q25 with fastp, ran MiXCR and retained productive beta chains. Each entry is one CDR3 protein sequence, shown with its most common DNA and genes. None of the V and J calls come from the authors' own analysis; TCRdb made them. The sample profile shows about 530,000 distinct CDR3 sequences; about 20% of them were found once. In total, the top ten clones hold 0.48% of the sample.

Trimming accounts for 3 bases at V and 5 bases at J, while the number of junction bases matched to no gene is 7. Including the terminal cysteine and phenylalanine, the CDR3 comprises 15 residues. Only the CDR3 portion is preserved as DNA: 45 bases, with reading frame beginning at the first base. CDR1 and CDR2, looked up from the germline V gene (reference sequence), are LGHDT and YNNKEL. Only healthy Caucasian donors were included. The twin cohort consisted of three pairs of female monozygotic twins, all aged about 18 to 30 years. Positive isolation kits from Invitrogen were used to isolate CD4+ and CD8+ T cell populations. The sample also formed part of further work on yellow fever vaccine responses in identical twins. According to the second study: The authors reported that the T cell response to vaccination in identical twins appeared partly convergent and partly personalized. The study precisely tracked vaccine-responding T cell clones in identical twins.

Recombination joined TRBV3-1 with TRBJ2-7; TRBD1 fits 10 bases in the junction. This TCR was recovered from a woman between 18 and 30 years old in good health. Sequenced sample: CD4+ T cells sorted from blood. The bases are TGTGCCAGCAGCCAGGGCGGGACAGGGGTCCACGAGCAGTACTTC. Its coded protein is CASSQGGTGVHEQYF.